These T cell receptor beta chains were read from a single sample in a study of blood T cell repertoires in COVID-19. Sequenced by immunoSEQ multiplex PCR; TCRdb stores in-frame clones only, minus some. The sample lists some 120,000 clones; roughly 80% were seen once. The sample taken for sequencing was peripheral blood. The source is a human donor in a cohort sampled during active COVID-19. The CDR3 runs from the conserved cysteine through the conserved F or W. A D gene is named only where the DNA matches it firmly.

CDR3 protein: CASSQDLGGGFGYTF
V gene: TRBV4-3
J gene: TRBJ1-2
D gene: TRBD1

CDR3 protein: CASSQMPGQGNTEAFF
V gene: TRBV4-3
J gene: TRBJ1-1
D gene: TRBD1

CDR3 protein: CASSARVYEQYF
V gene: TRBV7-9
J gene: TRBJ2-7
D gene: -

CDR3 protein: CASSFRTGAADTQYF
V gene: TRBV7-6
J gene: TRBJ2-3
D gene: TRBD1

CDR3 protein: CASSLGGQGSYEQYF
V gene: TRBV5-6
J gene: TRBJ2-7
D gene: -

CDR3 protein: CASSQEVVGQGIGQPQHF
V gene: TRBV4-2
J gene: TRBJ1-5
D gene: TRBD1

CDR3 protein: CASSEDQGLAGVLGTQYF
V gene: TRBV6-1
J gene: TRBJ2-3
D gene: TRBD2

CDR3 protein: CASSPGGGRFGELFF
V gene: TRBV6-5
J gene: TRBJ2-2
D gene: TRBD2

CDR3 protein: CASSSDTNTEAFF
V gene: TRBV5-1
J gene: TRBJ1-1
D gene: -

CDR3 protein: CASSLAGTGGSPLHF
V gene: TRBV5-1
J gene: TRBJ1-6
D gene: TRBD1

CDR3 protein: CASSLWPTGWSEGGSYNEQFF
V gene: TRBV27
J gene: TRBJ2-1
D gene: TRBD1

CDR3 protein: CATSGDNYNEQFF
V gene: TRBV24-1
J gene: TRBJ2-1
D gene: -

CDR3 protein: CASFADGRSYEQYF
V gene: TRBV6-5
J gene: TRBJ2-7
D gene: TRBD2

CDR3 protein: CASSPPSQGNEKLFF
V gene: TRBV18
J gene: TRBJ1-4
D gene: -